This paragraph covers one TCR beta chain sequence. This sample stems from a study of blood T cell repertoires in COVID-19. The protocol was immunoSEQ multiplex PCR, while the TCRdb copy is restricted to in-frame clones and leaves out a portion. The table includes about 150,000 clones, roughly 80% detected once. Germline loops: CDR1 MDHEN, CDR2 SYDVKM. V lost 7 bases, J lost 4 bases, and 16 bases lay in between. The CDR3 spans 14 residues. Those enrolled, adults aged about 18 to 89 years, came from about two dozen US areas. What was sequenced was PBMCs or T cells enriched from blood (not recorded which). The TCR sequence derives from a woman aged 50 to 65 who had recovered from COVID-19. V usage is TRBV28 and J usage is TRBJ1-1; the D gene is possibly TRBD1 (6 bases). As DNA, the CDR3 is TGTGCCAGCACCCCCACAGGGAGCGGCACTGAAGCTTTCTTT. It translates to CASTPTGSGTEAFF.